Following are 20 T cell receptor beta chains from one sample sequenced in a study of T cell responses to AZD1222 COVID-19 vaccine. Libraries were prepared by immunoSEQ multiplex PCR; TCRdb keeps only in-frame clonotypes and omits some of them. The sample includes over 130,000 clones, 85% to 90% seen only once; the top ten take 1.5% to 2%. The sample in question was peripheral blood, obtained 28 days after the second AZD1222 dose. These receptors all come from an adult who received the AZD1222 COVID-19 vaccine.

CDR3: CASSPPLPKGTDTQYF. The CDR3 DNA reads TGTGCCAGCAGCCCCCCCCTCCCTAAGGGCACAGATACGCAGTATTTT. The chain employs TRBV7-9 and TRBJ2-3, with D uncertain. V dropped 5 bases and J dropped 1 base, with 16 bases sitting between them. Per germline, CDR1 SEHNR and CDR2 FQNEAQ (reference sequence). CDR3 length equals 16 residues.

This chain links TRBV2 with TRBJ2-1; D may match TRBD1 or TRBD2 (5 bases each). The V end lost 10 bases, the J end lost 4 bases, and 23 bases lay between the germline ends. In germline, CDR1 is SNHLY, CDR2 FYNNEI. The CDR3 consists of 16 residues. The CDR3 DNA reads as TGTGCCATCCCTGGGGGTGGTAGTTTGGGGTACAATGAGCAGTTCTTC. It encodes CAIPGGGSLGYNEQFF.

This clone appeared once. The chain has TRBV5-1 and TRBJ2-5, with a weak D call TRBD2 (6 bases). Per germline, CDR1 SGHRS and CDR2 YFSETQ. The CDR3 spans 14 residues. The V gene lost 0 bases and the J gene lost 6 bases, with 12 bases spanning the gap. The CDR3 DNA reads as TGCGCCAGCAGCTTGGAGTCGACTAGACAGACCCAGTACTTC. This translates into CASSLESTRQTQYF.

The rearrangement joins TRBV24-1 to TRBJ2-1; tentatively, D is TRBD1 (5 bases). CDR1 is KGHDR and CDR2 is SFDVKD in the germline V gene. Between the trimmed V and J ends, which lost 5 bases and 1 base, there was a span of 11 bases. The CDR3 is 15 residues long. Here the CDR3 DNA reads TGTGCCACCAGTGCAGGGCAGCCTTCCTACAATGAGCAGTTCTTC. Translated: CATSAGQPSYNEQFF.

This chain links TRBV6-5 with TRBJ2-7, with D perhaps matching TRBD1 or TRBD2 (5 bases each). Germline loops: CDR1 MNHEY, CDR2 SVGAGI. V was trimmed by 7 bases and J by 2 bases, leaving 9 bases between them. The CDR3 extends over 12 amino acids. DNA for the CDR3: TGTGCCAGCACCAGAGGGGCCTACGAGCAGTACGTC. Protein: CASTRGAYEQYV.

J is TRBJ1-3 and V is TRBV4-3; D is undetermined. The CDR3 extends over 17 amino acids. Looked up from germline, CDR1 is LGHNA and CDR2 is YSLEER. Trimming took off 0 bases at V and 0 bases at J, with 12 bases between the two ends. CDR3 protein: CASSQDNFRYSGNTIYF. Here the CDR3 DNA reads TGCGCCAGCAGCCAAGATAACTTTCGCTACTCTGGAAACACCATATATTTT.

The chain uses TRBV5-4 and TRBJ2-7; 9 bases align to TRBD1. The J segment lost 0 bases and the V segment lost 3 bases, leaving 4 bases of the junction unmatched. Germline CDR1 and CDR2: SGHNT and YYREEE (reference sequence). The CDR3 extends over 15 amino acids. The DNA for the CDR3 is TGTGCCAGCAGCTCCCCGGACAGGGGCTCCTACGAGCAGTACGTC. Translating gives CASSSPDRGSYEQYV.

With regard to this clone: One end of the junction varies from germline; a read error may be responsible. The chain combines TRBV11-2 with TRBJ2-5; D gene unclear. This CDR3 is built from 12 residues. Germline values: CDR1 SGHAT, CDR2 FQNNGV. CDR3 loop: CASSFSGGPSNF. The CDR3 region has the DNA TGTGCCAGCAGCTTTTCCGGCGGCCCATCAAACTTC.

The chain's CDR3 is CASSPMDPGLAGGESYEQYF. The DNA for the CDR3 is TGTGCCAGCAGCCCCATGGATCCGGGACTAGCGGGAGGAGAGTCCTACGAGCAGTACTTC. This chain connects TRBV13 to TRBJ2-7, with TRBD2 matching over 15 bases. Germline values: CDR1 PRHDT, CDR2 FYEKMQ (reference sequence). The CDR3 runs 20 residues. V gave up 5 bases and J gave up 1 base; unmatched junction bases: 15.

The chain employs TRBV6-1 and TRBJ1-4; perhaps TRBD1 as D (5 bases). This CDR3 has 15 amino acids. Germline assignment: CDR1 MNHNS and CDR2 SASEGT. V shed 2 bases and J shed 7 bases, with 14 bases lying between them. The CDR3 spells CASSELGVGTEKLFF. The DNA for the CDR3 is TGTGCCAGCAGTGAATTAGGGGTCGGGACTGAAAAACTGTTTTTT.

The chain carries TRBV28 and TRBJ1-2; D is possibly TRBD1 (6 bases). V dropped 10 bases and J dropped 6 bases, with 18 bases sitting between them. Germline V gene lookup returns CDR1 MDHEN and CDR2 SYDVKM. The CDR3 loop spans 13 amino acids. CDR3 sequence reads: CAILGAGVHGYTF. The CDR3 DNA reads TGTGCCATATTAGGAGCAGGGGTACATGGCTACACCTTC.

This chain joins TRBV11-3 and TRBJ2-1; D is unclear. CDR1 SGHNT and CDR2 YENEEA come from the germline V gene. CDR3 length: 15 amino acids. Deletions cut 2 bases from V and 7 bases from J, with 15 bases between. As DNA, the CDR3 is TGTGCCAGCAGCTTATTAGGTAATACCCCTAATGAGCAGTTCTTC. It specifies CASSLLGNTPNEQFF. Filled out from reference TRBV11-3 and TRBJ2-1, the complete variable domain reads EAGVVQSPRYKIIEKKQPVAFWCNPISGHNTLYWYLQNLGQGPELLIRYENEEAVDDSQLPKDRFSAERLKGVDSTLKIQPAELGDSAVYLCASSLLGNTPNEQFFGPGTRLTVL.

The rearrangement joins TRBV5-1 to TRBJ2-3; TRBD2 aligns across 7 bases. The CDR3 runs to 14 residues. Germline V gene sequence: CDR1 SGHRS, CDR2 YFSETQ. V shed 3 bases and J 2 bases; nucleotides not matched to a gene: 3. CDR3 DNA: TGCGCCAGCAGCTGGAGCGGGGACACAGATACGCAGTATTTT. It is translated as CASSWSGDTDTQYF.

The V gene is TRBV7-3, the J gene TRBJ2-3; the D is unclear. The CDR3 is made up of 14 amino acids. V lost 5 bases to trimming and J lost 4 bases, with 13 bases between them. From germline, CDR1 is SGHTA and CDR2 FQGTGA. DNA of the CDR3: TGTGCCAGCAGCCCCACGGCCCCTCCAGATACGCAGTATTTT. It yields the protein CASSPTAPPDTQYF.

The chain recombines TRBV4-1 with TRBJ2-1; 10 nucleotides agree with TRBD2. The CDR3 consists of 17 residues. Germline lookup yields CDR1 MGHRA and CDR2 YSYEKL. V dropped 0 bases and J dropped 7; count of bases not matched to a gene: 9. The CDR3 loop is CASSQELDSGRLNEQFF. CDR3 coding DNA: TGCGCCAGCAGCCAAGAGCTAGATAGCGGGAGGCTGAATGAGCAGTTCTTC.

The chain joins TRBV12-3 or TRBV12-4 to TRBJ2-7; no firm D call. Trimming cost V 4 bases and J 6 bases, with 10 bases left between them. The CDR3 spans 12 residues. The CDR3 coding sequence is TGTGCCAGCAGTTCCCCCCCCCTCGAGCAGTACTTC. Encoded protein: CASSSPPLEQYF.

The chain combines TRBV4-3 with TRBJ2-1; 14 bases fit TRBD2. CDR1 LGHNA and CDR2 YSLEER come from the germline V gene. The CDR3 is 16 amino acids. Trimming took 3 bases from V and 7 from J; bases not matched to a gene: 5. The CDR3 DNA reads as TGCGCCAGCAGCCACCTAGGGACTAGCGGGAGTAATGAGCAGTTCTTC. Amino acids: CASSHLGTSGSNEQFF.

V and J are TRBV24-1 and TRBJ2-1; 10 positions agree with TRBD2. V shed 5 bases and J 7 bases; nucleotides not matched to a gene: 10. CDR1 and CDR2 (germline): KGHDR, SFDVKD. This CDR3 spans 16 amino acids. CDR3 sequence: CATSGQTSGARNEQFF. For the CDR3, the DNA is TGTGCCACCAGTGGCCAAACTAGCGGGGCCAGGAATGAGCAGTTCTTC.

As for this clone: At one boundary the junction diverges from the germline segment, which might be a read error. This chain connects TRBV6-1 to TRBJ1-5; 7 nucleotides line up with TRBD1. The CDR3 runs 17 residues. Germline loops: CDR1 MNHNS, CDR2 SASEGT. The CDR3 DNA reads TGTGCCAGCAGTGAAGCTTTCGGGACAGAGTTGCGTCAGTCCCAGCATTTT. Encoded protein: CASSEAFGTELRQSQHF.

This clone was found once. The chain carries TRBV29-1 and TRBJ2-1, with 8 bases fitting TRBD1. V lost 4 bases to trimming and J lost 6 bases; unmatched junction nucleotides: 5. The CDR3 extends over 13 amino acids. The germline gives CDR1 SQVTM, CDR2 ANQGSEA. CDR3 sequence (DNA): TGCAGCGTTGGCAGGGGGCAATTCAATGAGCAGTTCTTC. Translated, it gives CSVGRGQFNEQFF.